This TCR beta chain was captured by sequencing in a study of cytomegalovirus exposure and HLA in healthy donors (dated by TCRdb to 2016 to 2017). The study in broad terms: An earlier analysis of 587 of the donors reported about 260 Gb of sequence data and 117 million unique TCR beta sequences obtained from approximately 180 million T cells. Around 320 gigabases of sequencing data and approximately 85 million unique TCR sequences were included in an early release covering roughly 600 HLA-typed donors. Among the roughly 390 genotyped donors, under 90% belonged to the genetic ancestry cluster associated with self-reported Caucasian donors. The aim of the study was to test whether cataloging public T cell receptors could identify signatures of past pathogen exposure. The T cell repertoires of 666 subjects were profiled by immunosequencing and related to cytomegalovirus serostatus. Along with the approximately 650-subject first cohort, a separate validation cohort of over a hundred different subjects was used. To predict cytomegalovirus infection status, the study combined high-throughput TCR immunosequencing, statistical association of individual TCRs with disease status, and machine learning. In a later analysis, previously published TCR beta repertoires from some 640 donors were re-analyzed and high-resolution HLA genotyping was added so that TCR occurrence patterns could be studied. Rather than using new phenotypic data, the later analysis identified candidate immune exposures from TCR beta sequences and from how often those sequences occurred across donors. An earlier analysis of a few hundred of the donors applied high-throughput TCR beta sequencing to assess whether each TCR beta V gene segment acted as functional or pseudogenic. Donor age, sex, ethnicity and CMV serostatus were collected together with the repertoire data. A later genetic analysis took genome-wide SNP genotypes for about 55% of the 666 donors and used that subset as a discovery cohort. Every repertoire in the discovery cohort had been generated on one and the same sequencing platform. HLA typing covered class I and class II loci at four-digit resolution. The number of typed donors differed by locus: about 620-640 for A, B, C, DRB1 and DQB1; approximately 530 for DQA1; 606 for DPA1; and roughly 490 for DPB1. Several DR-DQ haplotypes were handled as single units for association and clustering because linkage in the cohort was strong. Among some 410 genotyped donors of the cohort, an average of about 240,000 unique TCR beta nucleotide sequences were sequenced per donor, about a sixth of them non-productive. Findings and caveats that apply to the study as a whole: A total of 164 TCR beta chains were listed by the study as associated with cytomegalovirus. Compared with equally common non-associated chains, HLA-associated TCR beta chains in a later analysis were more clonally expanded and had lower generation probabilities. A later genetic analysis reported fewer N-insertions in productive TCRs among donors in an Asian-associated ancestry cluster than the roughly 640-donor mean. A further reported finding was that TCR beta sequences accurately predicted the HLA-A and HLA-B alleles for most subjects in the first cohort. According to a later analysis, most CMV-associated TCR beta chains appeared to be HLA-restricted, and the HLA associations seemed to be driven largely by CMV exposure. In an earlier analysis of a few hundred of the donors, most TCR beta V segments were observed in productive rearrangements about 90% or about 30% of the time, broadly matching IMGT annotations. According to the authors, the approach could potentially be generalized to other disease states and immunological phenotypes. Immune exposure information for the cohort was limited to CMV serostatus. Because the 87-base-pair reads could not distinguish some IMGT-functional V segments, including TRBV6-2 and TRBV6-3, those segments were excluded. Correlated functional status among segregating V segments might be attributable to linkage disequilibrium, but an unknown experimental factor could not be ruled out. This cohort had only TCR beta chains sequenced, and the lack of alpha or paired-chain data limited which features could be detected. In a later analysis, 16,951 TCR beta sequences were associated with specific HLA alleles at a false discovery rate of 0.05. A cluster of highly shared sequence variants was judged likely to be a technical artifact of the sequencing pipeline. Sequencing depth was assumed to be roughly uniform across donors in the presence/absence analyses, though that assumption may not hold. According to a later analysis, TCR association rates differed among HLA loci, with DRB1 alleles showing the most associated TCRs and HLA-C alleles showing the fewest. According to a later analysis, parvovirus B19, influenza, CMV and Epstein-Barr virus appeared linked to several top co-occurrence clusters. In both the original and validation cohorts, the classifier was reported to diagnose cytomegalovirus status with high specificity and sensitivity. When HLA alleles, especially DR and DQ, strongly co-occurred, TCR associations were difficult to assign to individual alleles. Across donors, most TCR sequences were observed very rarely, whereas some public TCRs were present in many individuals. A later genetic analysis associated a missense DCLRE1C variant with V-gene and J-gene trimming of TCR beta chains, and an independent cohort replicated the association. About 15 rarely observed V segments, including chromosome 9 orphons, were excluded from the earlier analysis of several hundred of the donors because counts were too low. Because HLA typing was unavailable for some donors at each locus, only the typed subset was used in association tests. A few of the identified cytomegalovirus-associated TCR beta chains were confirmed in vitro to be specific for cytomegalovirus antigens.

Library prep was done by the immunoSEQ multiplex PCR assay. A mixture of 60 forward primers for TCR Vbeta segments and 13 reverse primers for TCR Jbeta segments was used in the multiplex PCR. A multiplex PCR assay on genomic DNA amplified the CDR3 region of rearranged TCR beta genes. On the Illumina HiSeq System, the amplified TCR beta libraries were sequenced as 87-base-pair reads. On the authors' methods: A later analysis tallied around 87 million unique TCR beta chains across the approximately 670 repertoires, and about 12 million of those chains were shared by two or more donors. To remove PCR and sequencing errors, raw reads were error-corrected and collapsed into unique sequences using a nearest-neighbor algorithm that merged closely related sequences. V, D and J gene segments were assigned by aligning CDR3 sequences to IMGT reference sequences. For a sequence to be retained, a match of at least six nucleotides was required to both a V gene segment and a J gene segment. A rearrangement counted as productive if the CDR3 had no stop codons and remained in frame with V and J, and every other rearrangement counted as non-productive. CDR3 was defined by IMGT convention, running from the second conserved V-encoded cysteine to the conserved J-encoded phenylalanine. Sequences without an unambiguous match to a single V gene segment were excluded from the earlier analysis of about 600 of the donors. An earlier analysis of several hundred of the donors called V segments functional above 56.7% productive rearrangements and segregating when the between-donor standard deviation exceeded 5%. A statistical classification framework was developed to diagnose cytomegalovirus status using the catalog of TCR beta chain sequences. In a later analysis, V and J genes were assigned by comparing TCR nucleotide sequences against IMGT/GENE-DB human TR gene sequences. Using the TCRdist pipeline, a later analysis assigned CDR3 sequences along with most-parsimonious VDJ recombination scenarios. In a later analysis, every TCR beta chain was defined by the combination of its CDR3 amino acid sequence and its V-gene family, and reads without a unique V-gene family were dropped. As a way to deal with suspected cross-contamination and a sequencing artifact, a later analysis dropped 592 nucleotide sequences that were highly shared and had low generation probability. For each public chain, a later analysis derived a clonal expansion index from normalized ranks of inferred template counts within each repertoire. In a later analysis, generation probabilities were computed with a VDJ recombination model fitted to out-of-frame rearrangements, and the resulting probabilities were checked against IGoR. A later analysis scored TCR-TCR, TCR-HLA and TCR-CMV co-occurrence with hypergeometric tests, applying a repertoire-size bias correction to TCR pairs. To estimate false discovery rates, a later analysis permuted the HLA or CMV assignments 20 times. A later analysis grouped co-occurring TCRs with DBSCAN, adding TCRdist sequence similarity when clustering within HLA-allele-positive subsets. For co-occurrence clustering, repertoires with fewer than 30,000 or more than 120,000 public chains were excluded, along with 4 to 6 repertoires with anomalous nucleotide sharing. TCRdb re-hosts the immuneACCESS table, in-frame sequences only. Its copies lack some clones; in the studies checked, an unresolved V gene accounts for under half of them, and the cause for the rest is not known. V and J calls and clone size are copied from that table; D and trimming were computed from the DNA. This sample comprises about 150,000 clones, 65% to 85% of them detected only once. Roughly 5.9% of the sample goes to the ten largest clones.

Reading from cysteine to phenylalanine, the CDR3 counts 16 amino acids. Only CDR3 DNA is held: 48 bases, read in frame from base 1. V ends up 6 bases short and J 3 bases short, with an unmatched junction base count of 11. Taken from the germline V gene (reference sequence), the CDR1 and CDR2 loops are SGHNT and YYREEE. The cohort was made up of under 800 healthy bone marrow donors. Cohort members were all nominally healthy when sampled, although unrecorded immune exposures were likely present. The donor was CMV seropositive and belonged to the group of over 250 seropositive cohort members. Each donor provided a peripheral blood sample, and peripheral blood mononuclear cells were used for TCR beta sequencing. The Qiagen DNeasy Blood Extraction Kit was used to extract genomic DNA from the blood cell samples. For this clone: The antigen it binds to is not known. There are no base qualities to consult, and no much larger clone falls within one base.

This TCR was sampled from a woman aged 35 to 49 in good health and CMV-seropositive. This receptor chain uses TRBV5-4 and TRBJ2-1, and 8 junctional nucleotides match TRBD2. What was sequenced was PBMCs. In nucleotide form, the sequence is TGTGCCAGCACCCACGATGCCGGGACTAGCTACAATGAGCAGTTCTTC. Its protein reads: CASTHDAGTSYNEQFF. Beyond the CDR3, the reference TRBV5-4 and TRBJ2-1 genes provide the residues; the full variable domain reads: ETGVTQSPTHLIKTRGQQVTLRCSSQSGHNTVSWYQQALGQGPQFIFQYYREEENGRGNFPPRFSGLQFPNYSSELNVNALELDDSALYLCASTHDAGTSYNEQFFGPGTRLTVL.